A single sample gave rise to the 32 T cell receptor beta chains below, sequenced in a study of T cells in Graves' hyperthyroidism and ophthalmopathy. Amplification targeted TCR beta CDR3 regions from RNA transcripts. First-round RT-PCR with HTBI primers amplified the TCR CDR3 region. A single record per CDR3 protein comes from TCRdb applying MiXCR to the multiplex PCR reads. The repertoire holds about 95,000 distinct CDR3 sequences, with roughly 40% as singletons. The sample was peripheral blood or thyroid tissue (not recorded which). The receptors derive from a woman aged 25 to 39 with Graves' hyperthyroidism.

The chain is built from TRBV6-5 and TRBJ2-7; the D is unclear. CDR1 is MNHEY and CDR2 is SVGAGI in the germline V gene. The CDR3 sequence is 15 residues long. V was trimmed by 2 bases and J by 4 bases, leaving 15 bases between them. CDR3 DNA sequence: TGTGCCAGCAGTTACCAGTTAGTTGTGGGGTACGAGCAGTACTTC. It is translated as CASSYQLVVGYEQYF.

This clonotype was seen many times. The chain carries TRBV6-6 and TRBJ1-6, with D unclear. V gave up 0 bases and J gave up 8 bases, with 17 bases separating them. Germline lookup yields CDR1 MNHNY and CDR2 SVGAGI (reference sequence). This CDR3 is built from 17 residues. The CDR3 region is CASSYSFSNREDSPLHF. The CDR3 nucleotides are TGTGCCAGCAGTTACTCTTTCTCGAATAGAGAAGATTCACCCCTCCACTTT.

This clonotype occurred many times. The chain couples TRBV20-1 to TRBJ2-7; possibly TRBD1 for D (6 bases). The germline CDR1 and CDR2 sequences are DFQATT and SNEGSKA (reference sequence). The CDR3 loop spans 17 amino acids. Deletions cut 6 bases from V and 1 base from J, with 25 bases between. Here the CDR3 reads CSAILSGTLPTSYEQYF. CDR3 DNA sequence: TGCAGTGCAATCCTATCCGGGACACTTCCAACTTCCTACGAGCAGTACTTC.

This clonotype came up a few times. This chain uses TRBV2 with TRBJ1-5; D remains ambiguous. This CDR3 is 13 amino acids long. CDR1 is SNHLY and CDR2 is FYNNEI in the germline V gene. Between the trimmed V and J ends, which lost 4 bases and 11 bases, there was a span of 15 bases. The CDR3, as DNA: TGTGCCAGCAGTGGTAGCGGGAGTAAGACCCAGCATTTT. This sequence encodes CASSGSGSKTQHF.

This clonotype was seen ten or more times. The chain joins TRBV5-1 to TRBJ1-6, with 7 bases identical to TRBD1. This CDR3 region has 14 residues. CDR1 and CDR2 from the germline V gene are SGHRS and YFSETQ. The V gene end was trimmed by 0 bases and the J gene end by 7 bases; junction bases not matched to a gene: 1. In DNA form, the CDR3 reads TGCGCCAGCAGCTTGGGGGACAGCAATTCACCCCTCCACTTT. It codes for CASSLGDSNSPLHF.

This clonotype was seen many times. The chain is built from TRBV20-1 and TRBJ2-7, with 9 bases lining up with TRBD1. Trimming removed 5 bases from V and 5 bases from J; junction bases left unmatched: 7. The CDR3 runs 13 residues. Germline V gene sequence: CDR1 DFQATT, CDR2 SNEGSKA (reference sequence). In nucleotides, the CDR3 is TGCAGTGCTGATCCCGGGACAGGGCACGAGCAGTACTTC. Protein sequence: CSADPGTGHEQYF.

To note about this clonotype: This may arise from a read error, as a much more abundant clone is one base away. The V and J genes are TRBV28 and TRBJ1-1; unclear D gene. The CDR3 runs 13 residues. Germline CDR1 MDHEN, CDR2 SYDVKM. DNA for the CDR3: TGTGCCAGCAGGACGACCAGGAACACTGCAGCTTTCTTT. Its translation: CASRTTRNTAAFF.

V gene TRBV28 combines with J gene TRBJ1-1, with D tentatively TRBD1 (6 bases). The CDR3 covers 14 residues. V lost 6 bases, J lost 10 bases, and 21 bases lay in between. Germline values: CDR1 MDHEN, CDR2 SYDVKM. The CDR3 spells CASRALLRGLAAFF. CDR3 in DNA: TGTGCCAGCAGGGCGCTTCTTAGGGGGTTGGCAGCTTTCTTT.

This clonotype has more than one count but fewer than ten. The genes are TRBV12-3 or TRBV12-4 and TRBJ1-5; D not certain. There are 14 residues in the CDR3. V was pared by 6 bases and J by 7 bases, with 16 bases between. The DNA of the CDR3 is TGTGCCAGCAGCCCCGTCGCTGGACTCCAGCCCCAGCATTTT. This gives the protein CASSPVAGLQPQHF.

This clonotype has only one observation. A read error may be the cause here, since a much bigger clone is one base away. V is TRBV15 and J is TRBJ2-7; possibly TRBD2 for D (5 bases). The CDR3 has 15 amino acids. Germline lookup yields CDR1 LNHNV and CDR2 YYDKDF (reference sequence). V dropped 0 bases and J dropped 2 bases, with 11 bases sitting between them. The CDR3 region is CATSRDRGSAYEQYF. CDR3 bases: TGTGCCACCAGCAGAGATCGAGGTAGCGCCTACGAGCAGTACTTC.

The J gene is TRBJ2-5, the V gene TRBV12-3 or TRBV12-4; 7 bases agree with TRBD1. The CDR3 is 15 amino acids. V was pared by 5 bases and J by 5 bases, with 11 bases of the junction left unmatched. The CDR3 protein is CASSPKTGIEETQYF. The CDR3 coding sequence is TGTGCCAGCAGTCCTAAGACAGGGATTGAGGAGACCCAGTACTTC.

This clonotype was seen many times. The V and J genes are TRBV5-1 and TRBJ2-5; 7 positions agree with TRBD2. Per germline, CDR1 SGHRS and CDR2 YFSETQ. The CDR3 has 14 amino acids. Germline trimming cut 2 bases from V and 5 bases from J; bases unmatched to any gene: 6. Written as DNA, the CDR3 is TGCGCCAGCAGCTTCCCGGGGAGGGCGGAGACCCAGTACTTC. Its translation is CASSFPGRAETQYF.

This clonotype has ten or more counts. V is TRBV7-6 and J is TRBJ2-2; 10 bases map to TRBD2. CDR3 length equals 18 residues. With 4 bases clipped from V and 4 bases from J, the junction kept 12 bases outside the gene matches. Germline CDR1 is SGHVS and CDR2 is FNYEAQ. The CDR3 sequence is CASSSSASGSLVTGELFF. The CDR3 bases are TGTGCCAGCAGCTCCTCGGCTAGCGGGAGTCTTGTCACCGGGGAGCTGTTTTTT.

Ten or more counts support this clonotype. J is TRBJ1-6 and V is TRBV20-1; no reliable D call. V lost 0 bases to trimming and J lost 7 bases, with 16 bases between them. Germline values: CDR1 DFQATT, CDR2 SNEGSKA (reference sequence). This CDR3 region has 16 residues. The CDR3 reads CSARDRQNRGNSPLHF. As DNA, the CDR3 is TGCAGTGCTAGAGATCGTCAGAATCGCGGAAATTCACCCCTCCACTTT.

The sample holds many counts of this clonotype. V gene TRBV13 combines with J gene TRBJ2-5, with 8 bases that match TRBD2. Trimming at V came to 5 bases and at J to 5 bases, leaving 10 bases not matched to a gene. Germline V lookup: CDR1 PRHDT, CDR2 FYEKMQ (reference sequence). This CDR3 comprises 15 residues. In nucleotides, the CDR3 is TGTGCCAGCAGCCCTTCAACTCAGCGGGGGGAGACCCAGTACTTC. Amino acid sequence: CASSPSTQRGETQYF.

The chain combines TRBV7-2 with TRBJ2-7, with D perhaps matching TRBD1 or TRBD2 (6 bases each). This CDR3 contains 17 residues. CDR1 and CDR2 (germline): SGHTA, FQGNSA. The germline V and J ends were trimmed by 0 bases and 5 bases, with 20 bases remaining between them. DNA for the CDR3: TGTGCCAGCAGCTTAGCTCGGAGGGGGAGTCGAATTGACGAGCAGTACTTC. Its protein is CASSLARRGSRIDEQYF. Drawing the rest from reference TRBV7-2 and TRBJ2-7, the complete variable domain is GAGVSQSPSNKVTEKGKDVELRCDPISGHTALYWYRQSLGQGLEFLIYFQGNSAPDKSGLPSDRFSAERTGGSVSTLTIQRTQQEDSAVYLCASSLARRGSRIDEQYFGPGTRLTVT.

V is TRBV2 and J is TRBJ1-2; 8 nucleotides match TRBD1. The length of the CDR3 is 11 residues. With V trimmed by 9 bases and J by 4 bases, 1 base remained unmatched. Germline V gene lookup returns CDR1 SNHLY and CDR2 FYNNEI. CDR3 nucleotide sequence: TGTGCCAGTACAGGGGGCTATGGCTACACCTTC. Translated: CASTGGYGYTF.

This chain uses TRBV13 with TRBJ1-2, with D perhaps matching TRBD1 (6 bases). The CDR3 is 13 amino acids. In germline, CDR1 is PRHDT, CDR2 FYEKMQ (reference sequence). Trimming pared 4 bases from V and 4 bases from J, leaving 10 bases between. The CDR3 nucleotides are TGTGCCAGCAGCTCCCAGGGGTTCTATGGCTACACCTTC. Its protein product is CASSSQGFYGYTF.

The CDR3 bases are TGCGCCAGCATTTCTGGGGCCGAGTACTTC. This gives the protein CASISGAEYF. The chain links TRBV10-2 to TRBJ2-5; a possible D gene is TRBD1 (5 bases). The germline gives CDR1 WSHSY, CDR2 SAAADI. The CDR3 spans 10 residues. The V end lost 7 bases, the J end lost 12 bases, and 12 bases lay between the germline ends.

This clonotype was seen once. The germline gene is not matched at one end of the junction; a read error may be the cause. The V gene is TRBV7-9, the J gene TRBJ1-3, with TRBD1 matching 7 bases. The CDR3 runs to 12 residues. The germline CDR1 and CDR2 sequences are SEHNR and FQNEAQ (reference sequence). The CDR3 is CATGAAGNTICF. CDR3 nucleotides: TGTGCTACAGGGGCGGCTGGAAACACCATATGTTTC.

This clonotype was picked up many times. The chain employs TRBV5-1 and TRBJ2-5, with 7 bases fitting TRBD2. The CDR3 is 14 residues long. Germline values: CDR1 SGHRS, CDR2 YFSETQ. The ends lost 2 bases at V and 3 bases at J; junction bases unmatched: 4. The DNA for the CDR3 is TGCGCCAGCAGCTTAATGGGGAGGGAAGAGACCCAGTACTTC. The encoded protein is CASSLMGREETQYF. Variable domain in full (rest from reference TRBV5-1 and TRBJ2-5): KAGVTQTPRYLIKTRGQQVTLSCSPISGHRSVSWYQQTPGQGLQFLFEYFSETQRNKGNFPGRFSGRQFSNSRSEMNVSTLELGDSALYLCASSLMGREETQYFGPGTRLLVL.

Regarding this clonotype: The conserved final phenylalanine or tryptophan is absent from the CDR3, which likely points to a read error. The limits of the CDR3 on the DNA are not certain, so only TCRdb's listed CDR3 is given. The rearrangement joins TRBV2 to TRBJ2-6. The CDR3 region is 9 residues in length, termini included. Germline assignment: CDR1 SNHLY and CDR2 FYNNEI. This chain's CDR3 is CASSEAGVG.

This clonotype came up once. V and J are TRBV2 and TRBJ2-3; D gene uncertain. The germline V and J ends were trimmed by 5 bases and 0 bases, with 15 bases remaining between them. This CDR3 has 16 residues. Germline loops: CDR1 SNHLY, CDR2 FYNNEI. CDR3 protein: CASSLSFTRSTDTQYF. CDR3 DNA sequence: TGTGCCAGCAGTTTATCTTTTACACGGAGCACAGATACGCAGTATTTT.

The V gene is TRBV15, the J gene TRBJ2-2; 10 bases align to TRBD1. V was clipped by 2 bases and J by 6 bases; unmatched bases: 6. The CDR3 length is 16 residues. CDR1 and CDR2 (germline): LNHNV, YYDKDF (reference sequence). CDR3 protein: CATSRTGTGVSGELFF. As DNA, the CDR3 is TGTGCCACCAGCAGAACCGGGACAGGGGTCTCCGGGGAGCTGTTTTTT.

V and J are TRBV4-1 and TRBJ2-7; D is undetermined. The V gene lost 4 bases and the J gene lost 0 bases, with 16 bases spanning the gap. This CDR3 region has 16 residues. Germline V gives CDR1 MGHRA, CDR2 YSYEKL. CDR3 nucleotides: TGCGCCAGCAGCCGATACCCGGCAGGTCCCTCCTACGAGCAGTACTTC. The encoded protein is CASSRYPAGPSYEQYF.

The V and J genes are TRBV6-1 and TRBJ2-2; TRBD1 matches at 9 bases. Germline CDR1 is MNHNS and CDR2 is SASEGT. With V trimmed by 5 bases and J by 7 bases, 5 bases remained unmatched. The CDR3 extends over 14 amino acids. As DNA, the CDR3 is TGTGCCAGCAGTACCGGGACAGGGTTCGGGGAGCTGTTTTTT. Translating gives CASSTGTGFGELFF.

About this clonotype itself: Compared with germline, one end of the junction differs, possibly owing to a read error. This chain links TRBV9 with TRBJ2-1; 9 bases match TRBD2. There are 14 residues in the CDR3. Germline V gene data show CDR1 as SGDLS and CDR2 as YYNGEE. The CDR3 loop is CVSSVLAGLNEQFF. CDR3 bases: TGTGTCAGCAGCGTCCTAGCGGGGCTCAATGAGCAGTTCTTC. Looking up the rest from reference TRBV9 and TRBJ2-1 gives the full variable domain: DSGVTQTPKHLITATGQRVTLRCSPRSGDLSVYWYQQSLDQGLQFLIQYYNGEERAKGNILERFSAQQFPDLHSELNLSSLELGDSALYFCVSSVLAGLNEQFFGPGTRLTVL.

The rearrangement joins TRBV25-1 to TRBJ1-5, with D perhaps TRBD1 (6 bases). Trimming stripped 5 bases from V and 7 bases from J, with 15 bases between. The CDR3 totals 14 residues. Germline V gene sequence: CDR1 MGHDK, CDR2 SYGVNS. CDR3 nucleotide sequence: TGTGCCAGCAGTCCCCCCGGCAGGGGCCAGCCCCAGCATTTT. This encodes CASSPPGRGQPQHF.

The chain combines TRBV28 with TRBJ2-2, with TRBD1 matching 9 bases. The CDR3 runs 16 residues. Germline CDR1 MDHEN, CDR2 SYDVKM. J gave up 8 bases and V 2 bases, and 9 bases lay outside the gene matches. The CDR3 DNA follows: TGTGCCAGCAGTTTACCCGGGACAGGGTTTGGTGGGGAGCTGTTTTTT. This sequence encodes CASSLPGTGFGGELFF.

This chain joins TRBV10-3 and TRBJ2-5; TRBD2 aligns across 10 bases. CDR1 and CDR2 from the germline V gene are ENHRY and SYGVKD. With V trimmed by 10 bases and J by 6 bases, 8 bases remained unmatched. This CDR3 contains 13 residues. Written as DNA, the CDR3 is TGTGCCAGTCTAGCGGGAGCGGCACAGACCCAGTACTTC. Amino acid sequence: CASLAGAAQTQYF.

This clonotype was seen at least ten times. The genes are TRBV28 and TRBJ1-5; no definite D call. This CDR3 contains 13 residues. The V end lost 6 bases, the J end lost 11 bases, and 17 bases lay between the germline ends. Per germline, CDR1 MDHEN and CDR2 SYDVKM. CDR3 nucleotide sequence: TGTGCCAGCAGCTCCCCCTTGTCGGGGTCCCAGCATTTT. Translated: CASSSPLSGSQHF.

The sample holds many counts of this clonotype. The chain combines TRBV5-1 with TRBJ1-1; D gene uncertain. The CDR3 spans 14 residues. Per germline, CDR1 SGHRS and CDR2 YFSETQ. The V end lost 0 bases, the J end lost 6 bases, and 12 bases lay between the germline ends. The CDR3: CASSLVSGLAEAFF. Written as DNA, the CDR3 is TGCGCCAGCAGCTTGGTTTCTGGGCTCGCTGAAGCTTTCTTT. Full variable domain (missing parts from reference TRBV5-1 and TRBJ1-1): KAGVTQTPRYLIKTRGQQVTLSCSPISGHRSVSWYQQTPGQGLQFLFEYFSETQRNKGNFPGRFSGRQFSNSRSEMNVSTLELGDSALYLCASSLVSGLAEAFFGQGTRLTVV.